What follows describes a single TCR beta chain. The data were obtained in a study of early T cells in non-severe SARS-CoV-2 infection. Trimming at V came to 4 bases and at J to 3 bases, leaving 10 bases not matched to a gene. Germline lookup yields CDR1 SGHNT and CDR2 YYREEE (reference sequence). The CDR3 is 15 residues long. Individually, cDNA molecules had unique molecular identifiers attached to them. TCRdb re-called the 5' RACE reads with MiXCR, one entry per CDR3 protein. The sample gives some 88,000 distinct CDR3 sequences, roughly 17% of which show up once; around 4.9% is in the top ten. This TCR was recovered from an adult who was a healthcare worker with PCR-confirmed SARS-CoV-2 infection or an uninfected control (not recorded which). The rearrangement links TRBV5-4 to TRBJ2-7; TRBD2 agrees at 7 bases. The input for sequencing was whole blood, taken at baseline. CDR3 region: CASSLAGLGFYEQYF. CDR3 in DNA: TGTGCCAGCAGCCTGGCTGGACTAGGATTCTACGAGCAGTACTTC.